This TCR beta chain was observed in a study of blood T cell repertoires in COVID-19. Across the whole study: COVID-19 samples collected from the United States, Italy and Spain covered acute and convalescent phases. Sample material is recorded as cDNA or gDNA derived from T cells, B-cell-depleted T cells, or PBMCs.

The CDR3 contains 13 residues. From germline, CDR1 is SGHNT and CDR2 YENEEA. Trimming pared 5 bases from V and 4 bases from J, leaving 11 bases between. In the original workflow: Cell counts per sample came from amplifying reference gene primers. Sequencing was performed with immunoSEQ multiplex PCR; in TCRdb, only in-frame clones are kept and a portion is missing. That table is the source of V, J and clone size, and D and trimming were worked out from the DNA. Of fewer than 200,000 clones listed, approximately 85% were seen once; the top ten hold about 1.2%. J is TRBJ1-1 and V is TRBV11-3, with D hard to call. This receptor was identified in a man aged 60 to 69 who had recovered from COVID-19. Material for sequencing was peripheral blood. The CDR3 here is CASSLRSGTEAFF. In DNA, the CDR3 is TGTGCCAGCAGCCTCAGGAGCGGCACTGAAGCTTTCTTT.